The rows below give T cell receptor beta chains drawn from one sample of a study of early T cells in non-severe SARS-CoV-2 infection. MiXCR, run by TCRdb on the 5' RACE reads, gives a single entry per CDR3 protein. The sample contains 60,000 or so distinct CDR3 sequences, under 15% of which appear only once. Source material: whole blood. Receptors originate from an adult who was a healthcare worker with PCR-confirmed SARS-CoV-2 infection or an uninfected control (not recorded which). CDR3s include the opening cysteine and the closing phenylalanine or tryptophan. Each record gives: J gene, V gene, clone size, D gene, CDR3 protein, CDR3 DNA. D genes are given only for firm matches. Clone size appears in some rows only: once, few, many, or a class for an expanded clone.

J gene: TRBJ2-7
V gene: TRBV2
clone size: many
D gene: -
CDR3 protein: CASRGTGLASYEQYF
CDR3 DNA: TGTGCCAGCAGGGGGACAGGACTAGCCTCCTACGAGCAGTACTTC

J gene: TRBJ2-3
V gene: TRBV4-2
clone size: -
D gene: TRBD2
CDR3 protein: CASSQDGLAGTDTQYF
CDR3 DNA: TGTGCCAGCAGCCAAGATGGGCTAGCGGGGACAGATACGCAGTATTTT

J gene: TRBJ2-3
V gene: TRBV20-1
clone size: few
D gene: -
CDR3 protein: CSARVAVGDTQYF
CDR3 DNA: TGCAGTGCTAGAGTGGCGGTTGGGGATACGCAGTATTTT

J gene: TRBJ2-1
V gene: TRBV27
clone size: many
D gene: -
CDR3 protein: CASSYGSSYNEQFF
CDR3 DNA: TGTGCCAGCAGTTATGGAAGCTCCTACAATGAGCAGTTCTTC

J gene: TRBJ2-3
V gene: TRBV4-3
clone size: -
D gene: -
CDR3 protein: CASSQEFTDTQYF
CDR3 DNA: TGCGCCAGCAGCCAAGAGTTTACAGATACGCAGTATTTT

J gene: TRBJ2-5
V gene: TRBV6-2/TRBV6-3
clone size: few
D gene: TRBD2
CDR3 protein: CASSIASGRTKETQYF
CDR3 DNA: TGTGCCAGCAGCATCGCTAGCGGGAGGACTAAAGAGACCCAGTACTTC

J gene: TRBJ2-7
V gene: TRBV24-1
clone size: many
D gene: TRBD2
CDR3 protein: CATSSGRLDEQYF
CDR3 DNA: TGTGCCACCAGTAGCGGGAGGCTTGACGAGCAGTACTTC

J gene: TRBJ1-5
V gene: TRBV7-2
clone size: -
D gene: -
CDR3 protein: CASSNQGGEEPQHF
CDR3 DNA: TGTGCCAGCAGCAATCAGGGCGGTGAGGAGCCCCAGCATTTT

J gene: TRBJ2-5
V gene: TRBV9
clone size: many
D gene: TRBD2
CDR3 protein: CASSVSAGTSGRETQYF
CDR3 DNA: TGTGCCAGCAGCGTAAGCGCCGGGACTAGCGGGCGAGAGACCCAGTACTTC

J gene: TRBJ2-7
V gene: TRBV7-9
clone size: few
D gene: -
CDR3 protein: CASSLGRGEQYF
CDR3 DNA: TGTGCCAGCAGCTTAGGCAGGGGAGAGCAGTACTTC

J gene: TRBJ1-1
V gene: TRBV6-1
clone size: -
D gene: TRBD1
CDR3 protein: CASSAGTGVMNTEAFF
CDR3 DNA: TGTGCCAGCAGTGCTGGGACAGGGGTGATGAACACTGAAGCTTTCTTT

J gene: TRBJ2-6
V gene: TRBV29-1
clone size: many
D gene: -
CDR3 protein: CSVEVRAANVLTF
CDR3 DNA: TGCAGCGTTGAGGTCAGGGCGGCCAACGTCCTGACTTTC

J gene: TRBJ2-7
V gene: TRBV20-1
clone size: -
D gene: -
CDR3 protein: CSALTSTNSYEQYF
CDR3 DNA: TGCAGTGCCTTAACTAGTACCAATTCCTACGAGCAGTACTTC

J gene: TRBJ2-5
V gene: TRBV7-9
clone size: many
D gene: -
CDR3 protein: CASSSTMIEQETQYF
CDR3 DNA: TGTGCCAGCAGCTCGACGATGATAGAGCAAGAGACCCAGTACTTC

J gene: TRBJ2-5
V gene: TRBV6-5
clone size: few
D gene: -
CDR3 protein: CACSYSQTQETQYF
CDR3 DNA: TGTGCCTGCAGTTACTCCCAGACCCAAGAGACCCAGTACTTC

J gene: TRBJ1-2
V gene: TRBV7-9
clone size: -
D gene: TRBD1
CDR3 protein: CASSKISGTENYGYTF
CDR3 DNA: TGTGCCAGCAGCAAAATATCCGGGACAGAGAATTATGGCTACACCTTC

J gene: TRBJ1-2
V gene: TRBV10-2
clone size: few
D gene: TRBD1
CDR3 protein: CASNQDRGREGYTF
CDR3 DNA: TGCGCCAGCAACCAGGACAGGGGGCGCGAGGGCTACACCTTC

J gene: TRBJ2-2
V gene: TRBV9
clone size: -
D gene: -
CDR3 protein: CASSVQSNTGELFF
CDR3 DNA: TGTGCCAGCAGCGTTCAATCGAACACCGGGGAGCTGTTTTTT

J gene: TRBJ2-7
V gene: TRBV29-1
clone size: -
D gene: TRBD1
CDR3 protein: CSVERDRGTYEQYF
CDR3 DNA: TGCAGCGTTGAACGGGACAGGGGAACCTACGAGCAGTACTTC

J gene: TRBJ1-5
V gene: TRBV5-4
clone size: many
D gene: -
CDR3 protein: CASSNRDIDQPQHF
CDR3 DNA: TGTGCCAGCAGCAACAGGGATATCGATCAGCCCCAGCATTTT

J gene: TRBJ1-2
V gene: TRBV13
clone size: once
D gene: -
CDR3 protein: CASSQEDRGAANYGYTF
CDR3 DNA: TGTGCCAGCAGCCAGGAGGATAGGGGGGCCGCGAACTATGGCTACACCTTC

J gene: TRBJ2-6
V gene: TRBV9
clone size: many
D gene: TRBD1
CDR3 protein: CASSGIRDRDSGANVLTF
CDR3 DNA: TGTGCCAGCAGCGGGATCCGGGACAGGGACTCTGGGGCCAACGTCCTGACTTTC

J gene: TRBJ2-7
V gene: TRBV12-3/TRBV12-4
clone size: few
D gene: -
CDR3 protein: CASSRPGLIKQYF
CDR3 DNA: TGTGCCAGCAGTCGACCCGGGCTAATAAAGCAGTACTTC

J gene: TRBJ1-1
V gene: TRBV10-3
clone size: once
D gene: -
CDR3 protein: CAISGSGDTEAFF
CDR3 DNA: TGTGCCATCAGTGGCTCGGGGGACACTGAAGCTTTCTTT

J gene: TRBJ1-3
V gene: TRBV27
clone size: -
D gene: -
CDR3 protein: CASSLGLAGNTIYF
CDR3 DNA: TGTGCCAGCAGTTTAGGGTTGGCTGGAAACACCATATATTTT

J gene: TRBJ2-3
V gene: TRBV5-4
clone size: many
D gene: -
CDR3 protein: CASRGRGSITDTQYF
CDR3 DNA: TGTGCCAGCAGAGGGCGGGGATCTATCACAGATACGCAGTATTTT

J gene: TRBJ1-2
V gene: TRBV19
clone size: many
D gene: -
CDR3 protein: CASTRGDYGYTF
CDR3 DNA: TGTGCCAGTACCCGGGGAGACTATGGCTACACCTTC

J gene: TRBJ2-1
V gene: TRBV5-1
clone size: many
D gene: -
CDR3 protein: CASSFSGPAGNEQFF
CDR3 DNA: TGCGCCAGCAGCTTTAGCGGACCGGCAGGCAATGAGCAGTTCTTC

J gene: TRBJ1-1
V gene: TRBV6-5
clone size: many
D gene: -
CDR3 protein: CASSYSDSWNTEAFF
CDR3 DNA: TGTGCCAGCAGTTACTCTGACAGCTGGAACACTGAAGCTTTCTTT

J gene: TRBJ2-5
V gene: TRBV5-1
clone size: -
D gene: -
CDR3 protein: CASSRQDTQETQYF
CDR3 DNA: TGCGCCAGCAGCCGACAAGACACCCAAGAGACCCAGTACTTC

J gene: TRBJ2-5
V gene: TRBV29-1
clone size: many
D gene: -
CDR3 protein: CSVEDIARTRETQYF
CDR3 DNA: TGCAGCGTTGAAGATATCGCTAGAACCCGAGAGACCCAGTACTTC

J gene: TRBJ2-1
V gene: TRBV6-6
clone size: -
D gene: TRBD2
CDR3 protein: CASSKTSGSSYNEQFF
CDR3 DNA: TGTGCCAGCAGCAAGACTAGCGGGAGTTCCTACAATGAGCAGTTCTTC

J gene: TRBJ2-5
V gene: TRBV7-8
clone size: few
D gene: -
CDR3 protein: CASSLEGRQETQYF
CDR3 DNA: TGTGCCAGCAGCTTAGAGGGCAGGCAAGAGACCCAGTACTTC

J gene: TRBJ1-1
V gene: TRBV5-4
clone size: many
D gene: -
CDR3 protein: CASSLPGGTEAFF
CDR3 DNA: TGTGCCAGCAGCTTACCGGGTGGTACTGAAGCTTTCTTT

J gene: TRBJ2-7
V gene: TRBV7-9
clone size: many
D gene: -
CDR3 protein: CASSRGEVSEQYF
CDR3 DNA: TGTGCCAGCAGCCGTGGGGAGGTGTCCGAGCAGTACTTC

J gene: TRBJ1-5
V gene: TRBV19
clone size: -
D gene: -
CDR3 protein: CASSHGDTGQPQHF
CDR3 DNA: TGTGCCAGTTCCCACGGAGATACAGGGCAGCCCCAGCATTTT

J gene: TRBJ2-7
V gene: TRBV29-1
clone size: many
D gene: -
CDR3 protein: CSVAHKAYEQYF
CDR3 DNA: TGCAGCGTTGCACATAAGGCCTACGAGCAGTACTTC

J gene: TRBJ2-2
V gene: TRBV3-1
clone size: once
D gene: -
CDR3 protein: CASSQEGSGELFF
CDR3 DNA: TGTGCCAGCAGCCAAGAAGGCAGTGGGGAGCTGTTTTTT

J gene: TRBJ1-2
V gene: TRBV19
clone size: few
D gene: -
CDR3 protein: CASSIDLFSRGYTF
CDR3 DNA: TGTGCCAGTAGTATAGATCTCTTCAGTCGTGGCTACACCTTC

J gene: TRBJ1-6
V gene: TRBV6-1
clone size: many
D gene: TRBD1
CDR3 protein: CASNYRGGNSPLHF
CDR3 DNA: TGTGCCAGCAACTACAGGGGAGGTAATTCACCCCTCCACTTT

J gene: TRBJ2-3
V gene: TRBV28
clone size: -
D gene: TRBD2
CDR3 protein: CASSVAGGQADTQYF
CDR3 DNA: TGTGCCAGCAGCGTAGCGGGAGGGCAGGCAGATACGCAGTATTTT

J gene: TRBJ2-3
V gene: TRBV7-2
clone size: -
D gene: -
CDR3 protein: CASSPFPGTTTDTQYF
CDR3 DNA: TGTGCCAGCAGCCCTTTTCCAGGGACCACAACAGATACGCAGTATTTT

J gene: TRBJ1-2
V gene: TRBV19
clone size: -
D gene: -
CDR3 protein: CASSLDLDREHGYTF
CDR3 DNA: TGTGCCAGTAGTCTCGACCTCGACAGAGAACATGGCTACACCTTC

J gene: TRBJ2-1
V gene: TRBV7-6
clone size: few
D gene: TRBD2
CDR3 protein: CASSPRYGTSGLDEQFF
CDR3 DNA: TGTGCCAGCAGCCCGCGGTACGGGACTAGCGGGTTGGATGAGCAGTTCTTC

J gene: TRBJ1-2
V gene: TRBV11-2
clone size: -
D gene: -
CDR3 protein: CASSSWTANYGYTF
CDR3 DNA: TGTGCCAGCAGCTCCTGGACAGCTAACTATGGCTACACCTTC

J gene: TRBJ1-6
V gene: TRBV21-1
clone size: few
D gene: -
CDR3 protein: CASSRHHPFRGGTNSPLHF
CDR3 DNA: TGTGCCAGCAGCAGACACCACCCATTCCGGGGGGGAACTAATTCACCCCTCCACTTT

J gene: TRBJ1-5
V gene: TRBV20-1
clone size: -
D gene: TRBD1
CDR3 protein: CSAPRQGSQPQHF
CDR3 DNA: TGCAGTGCCCCGAGACAGGGGAGTCAGCCCCAGCATTTT

J gene: TRBJ1-5
V gene: TRBV4-1
clone size: -
D gene: TRBD1
CDR3 protein: CASSRDRAAGNQPQHF
CDR3 DNA: TGCGCCAGCAGCCGGGACAGGGCGGCGGGAAATCAGCCCCAGCATTTT

J gene: TRBJ1-6
V gene: TRBV27
clone size: -
D gene: -
CDR3 protein: CASSSRPRNSPLHF
CDR3 DNA: TGTGCCAGCAGTTCTAGGCCGCGGAATTCACCCCTCCACTTT

J gene: TRBJ2-1
V gene: TRBV20-1
clone size: many
D gene: TRBD2
CDR3 protein: CRPAGGQNEQFF
CDR3 DNA: TGCAGACCGGCGGGGGGGCAGAATGAGCAGTTCTTC

J gene: TRBJ2-7
V gene: TRBV5-1
clone size: -
D gene: -
CDR3 protein: CASSLERGSEQYF
CDR3 DNA: TGCGCCAGCAGCTTGGAGAGGGGAAGCGAGCAGTACTTC

J gene: TRBJ1-2
V gene: TRBV4-3
clone size: many
D gene: -
CDR3 protein: CASSQQGYHYGYTF
CDR3 DNA: TGCGCCAGCAGCCAACAGGGGTATCACTATGGCTACACCTTC

J gene: TRBJ2-7
V gene: TRBV2
clone size: few
D gene: -
CDR3 protein: CASSGQDPRNEQYF
CDR3 DNA: TGTGCCAGCAGTGGACAGGATCCTCGGAACGAGCAGTACTTC

J gene: TRBJ2-1
V gene: TRBV5-6
clone size: many
D gene: TRBD2
CDR3 protein: CASSLVLLAGGPNEQFF
CDR3 DNA: TGTGCCAGCAGCTTGGTCCTCCTAGCGGGAGGGCCAAATGAGCAGTTCTTC

J gene: TRBJ1-1
V gene: TRBV2
clone size: -
D gene: -
CDR3 protein: CASSEHTEAFF
CDR3 DNA: TGTGCCAGCAGTGAGCACACTGAAGCTTTCTTT